One TCR beta chain is described in this entry. It lacks a known antigen. No much larger clone is present one base from it, and per-base qualities are unavailable. In the paper's terms, the treatment or condition label means: about 20 received Ad26.COV2.S at low or high dose, single or two shots; about five received placebo; per-sample allocation not given. For vaccine and placebo recipients, repertoires were sequenced using samples collected on day 63 after the first injection. In Cohort 1b, 25 or so adults aged 18-55 years were enrolled at a single site in Boston, USA, between 29 July and 7 August 2020. As a vaccine, Ad26.COV2.S was a replication-incompetent adenovirus type 26 vector that expressed a prefusion-stabilized SARS-CoV-2 spike protein derived from the original Wuhan strain. This record belongs to a study of Ad26.COV2.S vaccination and SARS-CoV-2 variants (dated by TCRdb to the early 2020s). Notes on the research overall: Vaccine-arm donors were drawn from COV1001, a multicentre, randomized, double-blind, placebo-controlled phase I-IIa trial of Ad26.COV2.S in healthy adults. Ad26.COV2.S was administered intramuscularly at a dose of 5x10^10 or 1x10^11 viral particles, either as one shot or as two shots given 56 days apart. TCRbeta repertoire sequencing served as the tool for gauging how specific and how broad the SARS-CoV-2-reactive T cell receptors were following Ad26.COV2.S vaccination. A total of some 30 samples were included in the TCR-sequenced set, comprising roughly 19 Ad26.COV2.S vaccine recipients, 5 placebo recipients and 8 SARS-CoV-2 convalescent individuals. Trial participants were randomized into five groups of five: low-dose or high-dose Ad26.COV2.S given once or twice, or placebo on both occasions. Investigators remained blinded to trial group allocation during experiments and outcome assessment. Study-level results and caveats: Comparable non-spike TCR breadth was observed between vaccine and placebo recipients, consistent with only spike being contained in the vaccine. The authors noted that total T cell responses may have been underestimated by the TCR breadth and depth analyses. Substantial breadth of spike-specific CD8+ and CD4+ T cell responses was reported after vaccination. The study lacked the statistical power to compare responses across vaccine doses or regimens. Compared with placebo recipients, Ad26.COV2.S recipients showed higher spike-specific TCR breadth (P = 0.0014).

The CDR3 starts with the cysteine, ends with the phenylalanine, and has 15 residues. Only the CDR3 region is kept as DNA, spanning 45 bases read in frame from base 1. CDR1 and CDR2 (MGHRA, YSYEKL) derive from the germline V gene. Trimming takes 2 bases from V and 5 bases from J, and the germline ends sit 15 bases apart. The immunoSEQ Assay was used to sequence TCRbeta CDR3 regions. After extraction, genomic DNA underwent amplification by bias-controlled multiplex PCR, followed by high-throughput sequencing. As for the original processing: To quantify the absolute abundance of each unique TCRbeta CDR3 region, sequences were collapsed and filtered. T cell fraction was estimated by normalizing TCRbeta template counts to usable DNA, with usable DNA measured through amplification of reference genes found in all nucleated cells. Repertoire TCRs were annotated as SARS-CoV-2-specific when V gene, CDR3 amino acid sequence and J gene were exactly matched to a known reactive TCR set. The reference SARS-CoV-2 TCR set was obtained from MIRA and was filtered for enrichment in COVID-19-positive ImmuneCODE repertoires, whereby public or cross-reactive TCRs were removed. Drawing on the MIRA antigens, annotated TCRs were analysed further at the level of specific ORF or position within ORF. Breadth was defined as the number of annotated unique rearrangements divided by the total number of unique productive rearrangements, and depth was defined as the summed frequency of the annotated unique rearrangements. Group comparisons of TCR breadth used two-sided Wilcoxon rank-sum tests. Held by TCRdb, this immuneACCESS table contains in-frame sequences only and omits some clones. Under half of the omission traces to an unresolved V gene where checked; the cause of the rest is unknown. The DNA was the basis for D and trimming; V, J and clone size are from that table. Present in this sample are roughly 350,000 clones, 85% to 90% of which were seen just once. Together, the top ten hold 5% of the sample.

Sequenced here: peripheral blood, sampled in a trial of Ad26.COV2.S vaccine versus placebo. The clonotype comes from a person aged 18-65 years who received the Ad26.COV2.S COVID-19 vaccine or a placebo. The chain was built from TRBV4-1 and TRBJ1-2; the D region possibly corresponds to TRBD1 (6 bases align). The DNA reads TGCGCCAGCAGCCAACCCCTTAGGGGGGAGTATGGCTACACCTTC. This translates into CASSQPLRGEYGYTF.